This T cell receptor (beta chain) came from a study of T cells in Graves' hyperthyroidism and ophthalmopathy. From germline, CDR1 is SQVTM and CDR2 ANQGSEA. The CDR3 consists of 13 residues. Deletions cut 0 bases from V and 4 bases from J, with 7 bases between. It was around 11 ml of fresh peripheral blood that supplied the PBMCs. Authors of the study amplified TCR beta CDR3 regions from RNA transcripts. TCR CDR3 regions were first amplified by RT-PCR with HTBI primers. In TCRdb, the multiplex PCR reads were re-called with MiXCR into one record per CDR3 protein. The table has 490,000 or so distinct CDR3 sequences, just under 20% seen once; the top ten hold 40% to 50%.

The clonotype originates from a man between 40 and 49 years old with Graves' ophthalmopathy. The V and J genes are TRBV29-1 and TRBJ1-5; D remains ambiguous. The sequenced sample consisted of blood. CDR3 loop: CSVEDLPNQPQHF. Written as DNA, the CDR3 is TGCAGCGTTGAAGATCTCCCGAATCAGCCCCAGCATTTT.